Reported below is one T cell receptor (beta chain). Only a few counts were recorded for this clonotype. This receptor's antigen is unknown. Base qualities are missing; no much larger clone stands one base away. Ficoll-Paque density gradient centrifugation was the method used to isolate PBMCs. The entry originates in a study of T-cell memory formation after mild COVID-19 (dated by TCRdb to the early 2020s). For the wider study: TCR sequence clusters from the two donors were largely donor specific. The cohort comprised two young, previously healthy adult volunteers, one female and one male. T-cell clones expanding and contracting after mild COVID-19 in a couple of donors were tracked by longitudinal TCRalpha and TCRbeta repertoire sequencing.

CDR1 SEHNR and CDR2 FQNEAQ were looked up in the germline V gene (reference sequence). At the junction V is shortened by 6 bases and J by 4 bases, with 15 bases in between. The CDR3 spans 14 residues, from the cysteine through the phenylalanine. Only the CDR3 part of the read is kept: 42 bases, read in frame from the first base. The listed sequencing device is Illumina NovaSeq 6000. TCRalpha and TCRbeta cDNA libraries were built by 5'RACE with constant-segment primers, adding sample barcodes and unique molecular identifiers. Trizol reagent was used to extract RNA from every sample. Libraries were amplified in two PCR steps, with a second sample barcode and Illumina TruSeq adapters added in the second step. Sequencing of the libraries was done on an Illumina NovaSeq, producing 2 x 150 bp paired-end reads. Per the original workflow: The reads were demultiplexed and collapsed into UMI-guided consensus sequences using migec v1.2.7. With mixcr v2.1.11, UMI consensuses were aligned to TRA and TRB V and J templates and assembled into clonotypes. A clonotype was counted as expanded or contracted only if both edgeR and NoisET called the change significant, with noise models trained on biological replicates. edgeR calls used a false discovery rate-adjusted p below 0.01 and a log2 fold-change threshold of 1. As an exploratory analysis of dynamics, PCA with hierarchical clustering was applied to max-normalized trajectories of the 1000 most abundant clonotypes. Separately sequenced CD4+ and CD8+ repertoires were used to assign a CD4 or CD8 phenotype to each responding clone. TCRdb applied fastp at Q25 and MiXCR to the public reads, then kept only in-frame beta chains. Each entry is one CDR3 protein sequence, shown with its most common DNA and genes. The V and J calls were determined by TCRdb, not by the authors. The sample table records 150,000 or so distinct CDR3 sequences; approximately 25% of these occur just once. Approximately 25% of the sample comes from the top ten.

The study at large found these results: Contracting CD4+ clones were found mainly in CM and EM memory subsets, while CD8+ clones were enriched in EMRA. Only a couple of mild cases were covered by the study, and larger cohorts that include severe cases with pre-infection samples were considered necessary. Clones contracting from day 15 to 85 had balanced CD4/CD8 phenotypes, while a second wave expanding from day 15 to 37 was biased towards CD4+. The detection of some responding clones in pre-infection memory suggests that pre-existing cross-reactive memory T cells joined the SARS-CoV-2 response. The second-wave clones that peaked on day 37 were not confirmed to be SARS-CoV-2 specific.

Sequences were obtained from PBMCs or a T cell subset sorted from them (not recorded which). The sequence is built from TRBV7-9 and TRBJ2-5, with the D call perhaps TRBD1 or TRBD2, as 5 bases match in each case. This clonotype originated in an adult woman who had mild COVID-19 (a few samples of this study predate the infection). The sample titles of this study are shuffled in the database, so cell type and time point are left out; the donor was told from shared clones. The sequenced DNA: TGTGCCAGCAGAGGGGCTAGCCTTTCAGAGACCCAGTACTTC. This translates into CASRGASLSETQYF.